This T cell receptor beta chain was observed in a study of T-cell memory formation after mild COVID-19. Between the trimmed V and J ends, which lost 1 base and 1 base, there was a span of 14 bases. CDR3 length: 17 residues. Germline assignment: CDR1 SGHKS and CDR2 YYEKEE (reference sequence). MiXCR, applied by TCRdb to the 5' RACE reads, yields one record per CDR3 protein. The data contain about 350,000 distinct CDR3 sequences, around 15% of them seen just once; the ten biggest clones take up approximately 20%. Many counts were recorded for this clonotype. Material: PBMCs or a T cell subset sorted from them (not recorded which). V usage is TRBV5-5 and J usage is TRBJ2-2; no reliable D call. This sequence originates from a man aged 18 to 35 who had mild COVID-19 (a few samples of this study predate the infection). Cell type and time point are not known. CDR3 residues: CASSLTPVGENTGELFF. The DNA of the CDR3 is TGTGCCAGCAGCTTGACCCCAGTAGGAGAGAACACCGGGGAGCTGTTTTTT.